The text below deals with one TCR beta chain. This clonotype was recorded many times. Its target antigen remains unknown. The sample holds no much larger clone one base away, and base qualities are not on file. The source of the sample is a study of neurological immune-mediated disorders (dated by TCRdb to the late 2010s). Study-level background: The study compared peripheral blood TCR-beta repertoires of HTLV-I-associated myelopathy (HAM/TSP) patients, multiple sclerosis patients and healthy controls using UMI-based sequencing. The roughly 110 TCR-beta libraries covered PBMC samples along with longitudinal samples, technical triplicates, and paired sorted CD4+ and CD8+ T-cell subsets. To precisely calculate how much the frequency of each individual clone varied, libraries were sequenced in technical triplicate. Of the roughly 70 subjects in the cohort, roughly 14 were HAM/TSP patients, about 35 were multiple sclerosis patients, and about 20 were healthy controls. What the study reported, not specific to this receptor: TCR clonal expansion was highest in HAM/TSP patients and lowest in MS patients, with MS patients falling below even healthy controls. No identical CDR3 amino acid sequences were shared among expanded clones across subjects, suggesting private TCR-beta repertoires in all groups.

cDNA was synthesized by template-switch 5'RACE using a primer carrying a 10-nucleotide random unique molecular identifier by which each TCR transcript was tagged. Over 200 million TCR-beta sequences, covering 15-18 subjects, were produced in each sequencing run. The RNeasy kit was used for extraction of total RNA. The KAPA Real-time Library Amplification kit was used to amplify TCR-beta VDJ regions with primers targeting the TCR constant region and the 5'RACE anchor. A first PCR added sample indexes and Illumina adaptors, after which a second PCR increased the library yield. After Ampure bead purification, the TCR product of roughly 650 bp was size-selected on a 2% E-gel SizeSelection system. Before pooling, libraries had their quality checked on a Bioanalyzer, their concentration measured with Qubit, and their quantity determined with the Kapa Library Quantification kit. Paired-end 2 x 150 bp sequencing of the libraries was performed on an Illumina HiSeq 2500. To increase sequence diversity, 25-30% phiX was spiked into each library pool. As for how the authors treated the data: Quality-filtered reads were processed with the UMI-based MiGEC pipeline, which removed over 75% of raw TCR sequences during error correction. VDJ genes were aligned to IMGT germline references, and each clonotype was defined by a unique CDR3 amino acid sequence together with V-J genes. Clonal expansion, Shannon diversity and CDR3 relatedness (CalcPairwiseDistances, ClusterSamples) were evaluated with VDJtools, and phylogenetic trees were built with CLCbio workbench. Expanded clones were defined as having at least 8 unique UMIs, based on coefficient-of-variation modelling across technical triplicates. The public reads were reanalyzed by TCRdb: fastp trimming at Q25, MiXCR alignment, in-frame beta chains only. Rows merge per CDR3 protein into single entries with the most common DNA and genes. The V and J calls were not made by the authors but by TCRdb's processing. This sample has 20,000 to 25,000 distinct CDR3 sequences in its table, and roughly 13% of those were observed once. Of the sample, approximately 5% falls within the top ten clones.

This specimen's time point label, per the study, means: technical triplicate 1. Sorted-subset TCR libraries were prepared from roughly 940,000 sorted CD4+ or CD8+ T cells. PBMCs were separated from peripheral blood using Ficoll-Hypaque density gradient centrifugation and then cryopreserved in liquid nitrogen. The study also sequenced paired sorted CD4+ and CD8+ subsets from healthy controls, HAM/TSP patients and MS patients. The CDR3 runs 16 residues from the cysteine to the phenylalanine. The retained sequence is limited to the CDR3, 48 bases, with the frame set at the first base. CDR1 LGHDT and CDR2 YNNKEL were looked up in the germline V gene (reference sequence). V is pruned by 1 base and J by 4 bases, leaving 6 bases of the junction without a gene match.

The clonotype originates from a female donor with HTLV-1-associated myelopathy (HAM/TSP). Sequencing was performed on CD4+ T cells from blood. The chain joins TRBV3-1 to TRBJ2-1; the central 8 bases match TRBD1. This receptor has the CDR3 CASSQVRDRPYNEQFF. The DNA sequence reads TGTGCCAGCAGCCAAGTTAGGGACAGGCCTTACAATGAGCAGTTCTTC.